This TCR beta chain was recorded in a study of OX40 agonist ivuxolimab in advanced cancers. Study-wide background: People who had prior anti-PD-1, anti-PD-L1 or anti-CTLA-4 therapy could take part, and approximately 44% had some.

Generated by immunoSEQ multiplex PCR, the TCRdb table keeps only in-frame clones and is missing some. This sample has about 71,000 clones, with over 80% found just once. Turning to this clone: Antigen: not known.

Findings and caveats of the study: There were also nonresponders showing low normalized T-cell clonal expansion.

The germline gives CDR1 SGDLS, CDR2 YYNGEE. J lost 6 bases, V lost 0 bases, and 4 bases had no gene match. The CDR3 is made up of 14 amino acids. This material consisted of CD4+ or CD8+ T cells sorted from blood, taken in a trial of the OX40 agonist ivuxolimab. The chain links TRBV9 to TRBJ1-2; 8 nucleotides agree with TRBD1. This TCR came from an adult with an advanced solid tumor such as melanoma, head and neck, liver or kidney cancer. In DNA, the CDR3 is TGTGCCAGCAGCGTAGGGACAGGGCTGCATGGCTACACCTTC. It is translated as CASSVGTGLHGYTF.